The clone carrying this T cell receptor (beta chain) was detected a few times. Its target is unknown. This sample stems from a study of CD8+ T cells in alopecia areata. Study-wide findings and caveats: Patients shared TCRs less clearly than mice did, possibly owing to HLA.

The treatment is: oral pan-JAK inhibitor, 5-10 mg twice daily. Once RNA had been extracted, it was reverse transcribed into cDNA to act as the sequencing template. TCRdb's table, derived via immunoSEQ multiplex PCR, lists solely in-frame clones and lacks some. The repertoire holds over 95,000 clones, with 50% to 75% as singletons. Germline V gene data show CDR1 as SGHRS and CDR2 as YFSETQ. V lost 4 bases to trimming and J lost 0 bases; unmatched junction nucleotides: 9. The CDR3 loop spans 16 amino acids. The chain joins TRBV5-1 to TRBJ2-5; 7 nucleotides line up with TRBD1. The receptor's source is a human donor with alopecia areata. Source: CD8+ T cells sorted from blood, taken at week 4, from a patient treated with tofacitinib. CDR3: CASSRPRQGDQETQYF. The CDR3 DNA reads TGCGCCAGCAGCCGGCCTCGACAGGGCGACCAAGAGACCCAGTACTTC.